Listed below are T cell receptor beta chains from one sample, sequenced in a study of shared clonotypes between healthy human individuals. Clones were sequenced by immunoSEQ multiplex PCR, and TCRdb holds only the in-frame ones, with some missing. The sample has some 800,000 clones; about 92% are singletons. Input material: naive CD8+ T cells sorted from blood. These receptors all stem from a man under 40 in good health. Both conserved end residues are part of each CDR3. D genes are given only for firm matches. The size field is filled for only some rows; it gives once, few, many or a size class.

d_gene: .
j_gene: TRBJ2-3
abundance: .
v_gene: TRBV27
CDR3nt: TGTGCCAGCAGTCCAAGTACCCCTCCGCAGTATTTT
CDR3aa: CASSPSTPPQYF

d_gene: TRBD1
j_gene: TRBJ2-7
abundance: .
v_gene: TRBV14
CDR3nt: TGTGCCAGCAGCCCAAAGACAGGGGGCGGCTACGAGCAGTACTTC
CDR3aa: CASSPKTGGGYEQYF

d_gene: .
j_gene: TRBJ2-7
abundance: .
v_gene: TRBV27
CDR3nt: TGTGCCAGCAGGCTGGCCGGGATAAAAGGCGAGCAGTACTTC
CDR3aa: CASRLAGIKGEQYF

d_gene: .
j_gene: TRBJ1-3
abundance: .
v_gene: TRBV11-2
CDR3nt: TGTGCCAGCAGCTTAGTCGGGCGCGGATCTGGAAACACCATATATTTT
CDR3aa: CASSLVGRGSGNTIYF

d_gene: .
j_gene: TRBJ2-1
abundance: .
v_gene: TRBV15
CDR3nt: TGTGCCACCAGCAGAGAAGGGATCGAGAACAATGAGCAGTTCTTC
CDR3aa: CATSREGIENNEQFF

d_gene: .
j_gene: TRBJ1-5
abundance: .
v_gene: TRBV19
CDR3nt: TGTGCCAGTATCGGGGAGGGAAATCAGCCCCAGCATTTT
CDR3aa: CASIGEGNQPQHF

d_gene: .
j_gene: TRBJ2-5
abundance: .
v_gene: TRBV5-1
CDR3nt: TGCGCCAGCAGCTTCACCGGGACACTCCAAGAGACCCAGTACTTC
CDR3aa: CASSFTGTLQETQYF

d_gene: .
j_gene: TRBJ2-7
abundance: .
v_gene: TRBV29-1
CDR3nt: TGCAGCGTTGAAGGGGGAGCCGGAGAGCAGTACTTC
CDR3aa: CSVEGGAGEQYF

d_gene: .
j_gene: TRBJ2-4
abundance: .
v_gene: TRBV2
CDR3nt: TGTGCCAGCAGTGACAACAGGGAGGAGTACTTC
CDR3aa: CASSDNREEYF

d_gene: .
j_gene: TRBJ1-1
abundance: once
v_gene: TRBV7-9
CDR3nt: TGTGCCAGCAGCTTTCCCCCGAACACTGAAGCTTTCTTT
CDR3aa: CASSFPPNTEAFF

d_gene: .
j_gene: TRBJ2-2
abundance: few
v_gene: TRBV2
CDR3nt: TGTGCCAGCAGCCAGGATGGGGATGTGGAGCTGTTTTTT
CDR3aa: CASSQDGDVELFF

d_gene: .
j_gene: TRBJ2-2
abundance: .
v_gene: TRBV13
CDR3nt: TGTGCCAGCAGCGCCTATACAAACACCGGGGAGCTGTTTTTT
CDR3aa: CASSAYTNTGELFF